This T cell receptor beta chain emerged from a study of T cell responses to AZD1222 COVID-19 vaccine. About the study: Pooling of second doses given at about 4 or about 12 weeks was done. Findings of the study overall: Baseline seropositivity characterized only six AZD1222 recipients. Nearly half of spike-specific TCRs reportedly target variant regions that are unmutated in the B.1.351 and B.1.1.7 variants.

The germline gives CDR1 SGHTA, CDR2 FQGNSA. The V end was cut by 7 bases, the J end by 4 bases, with 14 bases between. The CDR3 is 14 residues long. For this clone: What it binds is unknown.

The assay was immunoSEQ multiplex PCR, and TCRdb's table has in-frame clones only and misses some. The sample includes some 64,000 clones, 76% of them seen just once. The chain combines TRBV7-2 with TRBJ1-3; weak D call: TRBD1 (6 bases). This specimen was peripheral blood, taken on day 0 of AZD1222 vaccination. This TCR came from an adult in good health. The CDR3 DNA follows: TGTGCCAGCACCGGTCCAGGGGACGGAAACACCATATATTTT. This gives the protein CASTGPGDGNTIYF.